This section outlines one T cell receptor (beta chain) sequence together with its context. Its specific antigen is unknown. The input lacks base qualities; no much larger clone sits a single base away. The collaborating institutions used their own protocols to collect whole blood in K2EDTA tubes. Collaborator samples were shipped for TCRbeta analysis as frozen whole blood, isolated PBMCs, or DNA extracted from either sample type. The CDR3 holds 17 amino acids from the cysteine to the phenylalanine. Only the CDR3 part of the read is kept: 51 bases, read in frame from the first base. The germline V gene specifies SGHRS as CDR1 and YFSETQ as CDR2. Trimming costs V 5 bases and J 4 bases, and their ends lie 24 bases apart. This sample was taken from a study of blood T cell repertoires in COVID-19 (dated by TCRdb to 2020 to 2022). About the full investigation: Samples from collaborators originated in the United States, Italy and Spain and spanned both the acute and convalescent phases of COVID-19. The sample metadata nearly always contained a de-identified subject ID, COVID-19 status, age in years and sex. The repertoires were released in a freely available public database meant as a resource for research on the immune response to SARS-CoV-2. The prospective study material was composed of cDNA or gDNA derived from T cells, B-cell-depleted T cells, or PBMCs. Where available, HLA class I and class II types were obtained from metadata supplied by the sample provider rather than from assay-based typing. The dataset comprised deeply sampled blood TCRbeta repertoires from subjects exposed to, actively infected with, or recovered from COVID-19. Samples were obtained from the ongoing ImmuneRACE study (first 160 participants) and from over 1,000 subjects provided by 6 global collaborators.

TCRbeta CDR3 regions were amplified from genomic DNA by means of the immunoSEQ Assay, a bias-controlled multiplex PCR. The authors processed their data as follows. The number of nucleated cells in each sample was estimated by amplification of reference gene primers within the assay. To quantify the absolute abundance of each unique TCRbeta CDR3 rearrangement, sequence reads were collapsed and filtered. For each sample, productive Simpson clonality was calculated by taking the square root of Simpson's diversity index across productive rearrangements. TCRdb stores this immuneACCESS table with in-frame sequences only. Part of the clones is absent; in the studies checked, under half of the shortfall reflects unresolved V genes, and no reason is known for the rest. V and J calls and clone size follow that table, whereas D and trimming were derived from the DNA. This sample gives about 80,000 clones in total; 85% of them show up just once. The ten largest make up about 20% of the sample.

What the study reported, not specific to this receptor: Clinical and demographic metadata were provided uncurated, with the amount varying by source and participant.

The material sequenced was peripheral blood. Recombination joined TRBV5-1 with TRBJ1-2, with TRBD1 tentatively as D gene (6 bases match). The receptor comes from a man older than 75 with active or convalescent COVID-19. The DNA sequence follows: TGCGCCAGCAGACTAGAGACCGCCCGGACAGCCGCCTATGGCTACACCTTC. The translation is CASRLETARTAAYGYTF. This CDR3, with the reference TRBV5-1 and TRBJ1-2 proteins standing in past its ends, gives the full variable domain KAGVTQTPRYLIKTRGQQVTLSCSPISGHRSVSWYQQTPGQGLQFLFEYFSETQRNKGNFPGRFSGRQFSNSRSEMNVSTLELGDSALYLCASRLETARTAAYGYTFGSGTRLTVV.